This T cell receptor (beta chain) was sequenced for a study of T cell repertoires in cytomegalovirus infection (dated by TCRdb to between 2017 and 2020). For context, the study as a whole: Donor HLA type was relevant to the analysis, as public TCR beta signatures indicated carriage of CMV infection together with the matching HLA type. On the study overall, not on this receptor specifically: The ex vivo response was dominated by HLA-C-restricted CMV-specific TCR beta clonotypes, and the single most frequent clonotype in two of eight donors was supplied by these HLA-C-restricted clonotypes. Carriers of CMV infection plus the relevant HLA type were discriminated by the cumulative frequency of public TCR beta family members in the study cohort and in an independent approximately 350-donor cohort.

TCRdb names Illumina HiSeq 1500 as the instrument used. TCRdb reprocessed the public reads (quality trimming at Q25 with fastp, clone calling with MiXCR) and kept in-frame beta chains. Each CDR3 protein appears once, grouped with its most common genes and DNA. Within this sample are hundreds of thousands of distinct CDR3 sequences, with 15% to 20% of them counted one time only. The ten largest clones represent less than 9.5% of the sample. Reading the germline V gene (reference sequence) gives CDR1 DFQATT and CDR2 SNEGSKA. The CDR3 runs 14 residues from the cysteine to the phenylalanine. Solely the CDR3 DNA is kept, with 42 bases framed from the first base. V loses 4 bases at its end and J loses 3 bases; junction bases beyond the gene matches: 5. Note on this clonotype: Its antigen is not yet known. No much larger clonotype is one base removed from it; base qualities were not supplied.

The source material was PBMCs. The origin of this receptor is a human donor in good health (CMV status not recorded). Some clones in this sample may be carry-over from other donors' samples. The V and J genes are TRBV20-1 and TRBJ2-1, and 8 junction bases match TRBD2. In nucleotide form, the sequence is TGCAGTGCTAACCCGGGGGGGGGCTACAATGAGCAGTTCTTC. It translates to CSANPGGGYNEQFF.